This TCR beta chain stems from a study of control samples from healthy donors and cancer patients. This CDR3 is 13 amino acids long. From germline, CDR1 is SGHRS and CDR2 YFSETQ. V gave up 0 bases and J gave up 6 bases, with 9 bases separating them. The protocol was immunoSEQ multiplex PCR, while the TCRdb copy is restricted to in-frame clones and leaves out a portion. The repertoire has about 73,000 clones, approximately 89% of them found once; the top ten carry about a fifth. The gene calls are TRBV5-1 and TRBJ2-5; D tentatively reads TRBD1 or TRBD2 (5 bases each). Sequenced material: PBMCs. This clonotype was sampled from a man aged 55 to 70 with lung cancer. In DNA form, the CDR3 reads TGCGCCAGCAGCTTGGAGGGGACGAAGACCCAGTACTTC. Its protein is CASSLEGTKTQYF.